This T cell receptor (beta chain) was captured in a study of identifying expanded T cells in peripheral blood. Findings and limits, study-wide: Differentially abundant clones: roughly 1.2 between replicates, 15 to 17 at about two weeks, 19 to 20 at four. Variance in clone template counts between approximately two-week samples significantly increased with total template count across all healthy donors.

Per the germline V gene, CDR1 is SNHLY and CDR2 is FYNNEI. This CDR3 is built from 14 residues. The V and J ends lost 9 bases and 3 bases, in that order; junction bases with no gene match: 9. This clone was detected only a few times. What it binds is not known. No infections or other immune events were documented during collection. TCRdb keeps only in-frame clones here, not all; method: immunoSEQ multiplex PCR. The sample lists fewer than 85,000 clones; 84% were seen once. This TCR was sampled from a person aged 18-70 years in good health. V gene TRBV2 combines with J gene TRBJ2-7; 9 bases align to TRBD2. Material: blood. CDR3 bases: TGTGCCAGTCGACGAGTAGCGGGAGTCTACGAGCAGTACTTC. Amino acids: CASRRVAGVYEQYF. Combining the CDR3 with reference TRBV2 and TRBJ2-7 gives the whole variable domain EPEVTQTPSHQVTQMGQEVILRCVPISNHLYFYWYRQILGQKVEFLVSFYNNEISEKSEIFDDQFSVERPDGSNFTLKIRSTKLEDSAMYFCASRRVAGVYEQYFGPGTRLTVT.